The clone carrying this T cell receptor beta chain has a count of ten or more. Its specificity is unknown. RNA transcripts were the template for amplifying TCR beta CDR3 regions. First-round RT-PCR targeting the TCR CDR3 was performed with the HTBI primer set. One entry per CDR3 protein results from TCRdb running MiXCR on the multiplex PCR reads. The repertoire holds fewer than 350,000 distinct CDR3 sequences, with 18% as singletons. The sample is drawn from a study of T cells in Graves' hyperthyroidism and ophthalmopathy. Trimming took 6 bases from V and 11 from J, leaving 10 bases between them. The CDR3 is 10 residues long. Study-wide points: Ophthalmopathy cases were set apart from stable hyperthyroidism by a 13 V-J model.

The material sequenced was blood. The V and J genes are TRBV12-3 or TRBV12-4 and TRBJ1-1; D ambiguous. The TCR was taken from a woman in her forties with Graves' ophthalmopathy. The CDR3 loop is CASSLSRAFF. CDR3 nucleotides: TGTGCCAGCAGCCTTAGTCGTGCTTTCTTT.